This T cell receptor (beta chain) came from a study of cytomegalovirus exposure and HLA in healthy donors (TCRdb year 2017). Concerning the study at large: In an earlier analysis of roughly 500 of the donors, 250 to 350 Gb of sequence data and 120 million or so unique TCR beta sequences from 180 million or so T cells were reported. Five DR-DQ haplotypes were handled as single units for association and clustering because linkage in the cohort was strong. Every repertoire in the discovery cohort had been generated on one and the same sequencing platform. To decide whether each TCR beta V gene segment behaved as functional or pseudogenic, an earlier analysis of fewer than 750 of the donors relied on high-throughput TCR beta sequencing. Donor age, sex, ethnicity and CMV serostatus were compiled together with the repertoire data. Of the roughly 400 genotyped donors, roughly 80% fell in the genetic ancestry cluster associated with self-reported Caucasian donors. To predict cytomegalovirus infection status, the study combined high-throughput TCR immunosequencing, statistical association of individual TCRs with disease status, and machine learning. The study aimed to test whether cataloging public T cell receptors could reveal signatures of past pathogen exposure. A separate validation cohort of about 110 different subjects was used in addition to the 666-subject first cohort. In a later genetic analysis, genome-wide SNP genotypes for about 55% of the roughly 700 donors were used, and that subset was treated as a discovery cohort. To study patterns of TCR occurrence, a later analysis re-analyzed previously published TCR beta repertoires from around 700 donors and added high-resolution HLA genotyping. An early release that covered more than 550 HLA-typed donors contained 300 to 350 gigabases of sequencing data and approximately 85 million unique TCR sequences. Across 300 to 500 genotyped donors of the cohort, an average of roughly 250,000 unique TCR beta nucleotide sequences per donor were sequenced, and 15% to 20% of those sequences were non-productive. The later analysis used no new phenotypic data to find candidate immune exposures, relying instead on TCR beta sequences and their occurrence across donors. The T cell repertoires of some 700 subjects were profiled by immunosequencing and related to cytomegalovirus serostatus. Both class I and class II loci were covered by HLA typing, at four-digit resolution. Typing coverage varied by locus: roughly 629-630 donors for A, B, C, DRB1 and DQB1; some 520 for DQA1; more than 600 for DPA1; fewer than 480 for DPB1.

Libraries came from the immunoSEQ multiplex PCR assay. For the multiplex PCR, a mixture combining 60 forward primers for TCR Vbeta segments and 13 reverse primers for TCR Jbeta segments was used. A multiplex PCR assay on genomic DNA amplified the CDR3 region of rearranged TCR beta genes. Amplified TCR beta libraries were sequenced as 87-base-pair reads on the Illumina HiSeq System. In the source study's methods: Across the 640 or so repertoires, a later analysis counted 80 million or so unique TCR beta chains, 8.5 million to 12 million of which were shared by at least two donors. Raw reads were error-corrected and collapsed into unique sequences by a nearest-neighbor algorithm in which closely related sequences were merged to remove PCR and sequencing errors. Alignment of CDR3 sequences to IMGT reference sequences was used to assign V, D and J gene segments. For a sequence to be retained, a match of at least six nucleotides to both a V gene segment and a J gene segment was required. Rearrangements were classified as productive when the CDR3 lacked stop codons and remained in frame with V and J, and all other rearrangements were classified as non-productive. CDR3 was defined by IMGT convention, running from the second conserved V-encoded cysteine to the conserved J-encoded phenylalanine. The earlier analysis of about 590 of the donors excluded sequences that lacked an unambiguous match to a single V gene segment. An earlier analysis of a few hundred of the donors classified V segments as functional when productive rearrangements were above 56.7% and as segregating when the standard deviation between donors was above 5%. A statistical classification framework was built for diagnosing cytomegalovirus status from the catalog of TCR beta chain sequences. In a later analysis, V and J genes were assigned by comparing TCR nucleotide sequences against IMGT/GENE-DB human TR gene sequences. In a later analysis, CDR3 sequences and most-parsimonious VDJ recombination scenarios were assigned using the TCRdist pipeline. In a later analysis, each TCR beta chain was defined by its CDR3 amino acid sequence together with its V-gene family, and reads lacking a unique V-gene family were excluded. As a way to deal with suspected cross-contamination and a sequencing artifact, a later analysis dropped 450 to 600 nucleotide sequences that were highly shared and had low generation probability. In a later analysis, a clonal expansion index for each public chain was calculated from normalized within-repertoire ranks of inferred template counts. In a later analysis, generation probabilities were computed with a VDJ recombination model fitted to out-of-frame rearrangements, and the resulting probabilities were checked against IGoR. A later analysis scored TCR-TCR, TCR-HLA and TCR-CMV co-occurrence with hypergeometric tests, applying a repertoire-size bias correction to TCR pairs. A later analysis estimated false discovery rates by permuting HLA or CMV assignments 20 times. In a later analysis, co-occurring TCRs were grouped using DBSCAN, with TCRdist sequence similarity added in when clustering inside HLA-allele-positive subsets. Repertoires with fewer than 30,000 or more than 120,000 public chains, plus five repertoires with anomalous nucleotide sharing, were excluded from co-occurrence clustering. TCRdb limited this immuneACCESS table to in-frame rearrangements with V and J called. A share of clones is missing; checked studies link under half to unresolved V genes, and the rest is unexplained. The D gene and trimming were derived from the DNA, and the V and J assignments and clone size from that table. This sample holds some 150,000 clones; 77% were observed only once. Of the sample, 1.6% is held by the ten largest clones.

Sequences LGHNA (CDR1) and YNFKEQ (CDR2) are obtained from the germline V gene. The junction shows trimming of 4 bases on V and 4 bases on J, and the gene matches do not reach 13 bases of it. The CDR3 spans 17 residues, from the cysteine through the phenylalanine. Left in the record is the CDR3 DNA by itself, 51 bases read in frame from the first base. Comment on this clone: This receptor's antigen is unknown. Base-call qualities are not available, and no considerably larger clone is one nucleotide away.

The cohort comprised several hundred healthy bone marrow donors. All cohort members were sampled while nominally healthy, although unrecorded immune exposures were likely present. The donor tested CMV seronegative and was one of the 352 seronegative cohort members. Each donor provided a peripheral blood sample, and peripheral blood mononuclear cells were used for TCR beta sequencing. Genomic DNA was extracted from the blood cell samples with the Qiagen DNeasy Blood Extraction Kit. On the study overall, not on this receptor specifically: A later analysis associated 16,951 TCR beta sequences with specific HLA alleles at a false discovery rate of 0.05. In both the original and validation cohorts, the classifier was reported to diagnose cytomegalovirus status with high specificity and sensitivity. Broadly in line with IMGT annotations, most TCR beta V segments showed up in productive rearrangements about 90% or about 30% of the time in an earlier analysis of roughly 590 of the donors. In vitro tests confirmed that three of the cytomegalovirus-associated TCR beta chains recognize cytomegalovirus antigens. In a later analysis, HLA-associated TCR beta chains were found to be more clonally expanded and to have lower generation probabilities than equally common non-associated chains. The earlier analysis of about 600 of the donors excluded 15 to 20 rarely observed V segments, including chromosome 9 orphons, because counts were too low. A later analysis found that most CMV-associated TCR beta chains appeared HLA-restricted, with HLA associations seemingly driven largely by CMV exposure. Because some donors lacked HLA typing at each locus, the association tests relied only on the typed subset. For the cohort, immune exposure information was limited to CMV serostatus. Most TCR sequences were observed very rarely across donors, whereas some public TCRs were present in many individuals. A later analysis found that TCR association rates varied across HLA loci, with DRB1 alleles showing the most associated TCRs and HLA-C alleles the fewest. Because the 87-base-pair reads could not distinguish some IMGT-functional V segments, including TRBV6-2 and TRBV6-3, those segments were excluded. Roughly uniform sequencing depth across donors was assumed in presence/absence analyses, although this assumption may not hold. Assigning TCR associations to individual alleles was difficult when HLA alleles, especially DR and DQ, strongly co-occurred. A further reported finding was that TCR beta sequences accurately predicted the HLA-A and HLA-B alleles for most subjects in the first cohort. A cluster of highly shared sequence variants was judged likely to represent a technical artifact of the sequencing pipeline. Linkage disequilibrium might explain the correlated functional status among segregating V segments, but an unknown experimental factor could not be excluded. V-gene and J-gene trimming of TCR beta chains was associated with a missense DCLRE1C variant in a later genetic analysis, and the association was replicated in an independent cohort. In the study, 150 to 200 TCR beta chains were listed as associated with cytomegalovirus. Only TCR beta chains were sequenced in this cohort, and the absence of alpha or paired-chain data limited detectable features. In a later genetic analysis, fewer N-insertions in productive TCRs were reported among donors in an Asian-associated ancestry cluster than the approximately 630-donor mean. According to a later analysis, parvovirus B19, influenza, CMV and Epstein-Barr virus appeared linked to several top co-occurrence clusters. According to the authors, the approach could potentially be generalized to other disease states and immunological phenotypes.

The source of this sequence is a female donor in good health and CMV-seronegative. This sequence uses TRBV4-2 and TRBJ1-2, with 9 middle bases fitting TRBD1. What was sequenced was PBMCs. The nucleotide sequence reads as follows: TGTGCCAGCAGCCGCCCGGACAGGACAGGGGAAAGCTATGGCTACACCTTC. Its product reads: CASSRPDRTGESYGYTF.